Listed below are T cell receptor beta chains from one sample, sequenced in a study of cytotoxic CD8 clonotypes in ibrutinib-treated CLL. Produced via immunoSEQ multiplex PCR; TCRdb's table is partial and in-frame only. Of more than 15,000 clones in the sample, roughly three fifths are singletons; the top ten hold around a quarter. The starting material was PBMCs, obtained after 12 months of ibrutinib treatment. All receptors come from a human donor with chronic lymphocytic leukemia. Each CDR3 is given with its conserved first and last residue. A D gene is named only where the DNA matches it firmly. Expanded clones get a size class; other rows say once, few or many, or leave the size out.

v_call: TRBV19
j_call: TRBJ1-5
d_call: .
clone_size: few
cdr3_aa: CASSMIGFANQPQHF
cdr3_nt: TGTGCCAGTAGTATGATTGGTTTTGCCAATCAGCCCCAGCATTTT

v_call: TRBV5-6
j_call: TRBJ2-5
d_call: .
clone_size: .
cdr3_aa: CASSPAGGETQYF
cdr3_nt: TGTGCCAGCAGCCCGGCGGGCGGGGAGACCCAGTACTTC

v_call: TRBV28
j_call: TRBJ1-1
d_call: .
clone_size: .
cdr3_aa: CASSPPGQGDTEAFF
cdr3_nt: TGTGCCAGCAGTCCCCCGGGGCAAGGGGACACTGAAGCTTTCTTT

v_call: TRBV30
j_call: TRBJ1-5
d_call: .
clone_size: once
cdr3_aa: CAWSGSLGAKNQPQHF
cdr3_nt: TGTGCCTGGAGTGGTTCCCTTGGGGCCAAGAATCAGCCCCAGCATTTT

v_call: TRBV30
j_call: TRBJ1-1
d_call: .
clone_size: .
cdr3_aa: CAWSPRGSLNTEAFF
cdr3_nt: TGTGCCTGGAGCCCCCGGGGCAGCCTGAACACTGAAGCTTTCTTT

v_call: TRBV19
j_call: TRBJ2-5
d_call: .
clone_size: .
cdr3_aa: CASRTGGEETQYF
cdr3_nt: TGTGCCAGCCGGACAGGAGGGGAAGAGACCCAGTACTTC

v_call: TRBV6-1
j_call: TRBJ2-2
d_call: .
clone_size: .
cdr3_aa: CASSESTTELFF
cdr3_nt: TGTGCCAGCAGCGAAAGTACTACGGAGCTGTTTTTT

v_call: TRBV10-2
j_call: TRBJ1-4
d_call: .
clone_size: .
cdr3_aa: CASSLGPAANEKLFF
cdr3_nt: TGCGCCAGCAGTTTGGGACCAGCGGCTAATGAAAAACTGTTTTTT

v_call: TRBV5-4
j_call: TRBJ2-5
d_call: TRBD2
clone_size: .
cdr3_aa: CASSLVLAGLETQYF
cdr3_nt: TGTGCCAGCAGCTTGGTACTAGCGGGACTAGAGACCCAGTACTTC

v_call: TRBV2
j_call: TRBJ2-7
d_call: TRBD1
clone_size: .
cdr3_aa: CASREKDRAHYEQYF
cdr3_nt: TGTGCCAGCAGAGAAAAAGACAGGGCTCACTACGAGCAGTACTTC

v_call: TRBV6-5
j_call: TRBJ2-3
d_call: .
clone_size: .
cdr3_aa: CASSYAPSDTQYF
cdr3_nt: TGTGCCAGCAGTTACGCACCTTCCGATACGCAGTATTTT

v_call: TRBV7-3
j_call: TRBJ2-7
d_call: .
clone_size: .
cdr3_aa: CASSLGVEARGYEQYF
cdr3_nt: TGTGCCAGCAGCTTGGGGGTAGAGGCCAGAGGCTACGAGCAGTACTTC

v_call: TRBV7-3
j_call: TRBJ1-1
d_call: TRBD1
clone_size: few
cdr3_aa: CASSSGQTTEAFF
cdr3_nt: TGTGCCAGCAGCTCGGGACAGACAACTGAAGCTTTCTTT

v_call: TRBV7-2
j_call: TRBJ2-7
d_call: TRBD1
clone_size: few
cdr3_aa: CASSLDFVARDSPSAEQYF
cdr3_nt: TGTGCCAGCAGCTTAGATTTTGTGGCCCGGGACAGCCCTTCTGCCGAGCAGTACTTC

v_call: TRBV6-5
j_call: TRBJ2-3
d_call: TRBD1
clone_size: medium-sized
cdr3_aa: CASRPGQGSTDTQYF
cdr3_nt: TGTGCCAGCAGACCAGGACAGGGTAGCACAGATACGCAGTATTTT

v_call: TRBV5-1
j_call: TRBJ1-3
d_call: TRBD1
clone_size: once
cdr3_aa: CASSSQGAPSGNTIYF
cdr3_nt: TGCGCCAGCAGCTCACAGGGGGCTCCATCTGGAAACACCATATATTTT

v_call: TRBV7-3
j_call: TRBJ1-5
d_call: TRBD1
clone_size: few
cdr3_aa: CASSLGTAGGQPQHF
cdr3_nt: TGTGCCAGCAGCTTAGGTACGGCAGGGGGTCAGCCCCAGCATTTT

v_call: TRBV7-8
j_call: TRBJ1-3
d_call: .
clone_size: .
cdr3_aa: CASSFRGIGNTIYF
cdr3_nt: TGTGCCAGCAGCTTCAGGGGAATCGGAAACACCATATATTTT

v_call: TRBV7-9
j_call: TRBJ2-1
d_call: .
clone_size: .
cdr3_aa: CASSPQREQFF
cdr3_nt: TGTGCCAGCAGTCCTCAGAGGGAGCAGTTCTTC

v_call: TRBV29-1
j_call: TRBJ2-3
d_call: TRBD2
clone_size: .
cdr3_aa: CSAGTSGSTDTQYF
cdr3_nt: TGCAGCGCAGGGACTAGCGGGAGCACAGATACGCAGTATTTT

v_call: TRBV25-1
j_call: TRBJ2-5
d_call: TRBD2
clone_size: .
cdr3_aa: CASSGSRGRAWGETQYF
cdr3_nt: TGTGCCAGCAGCGGCTCGCGCGGGAGGGCCTGGGGGGAGACCCAGTACTTC

v_call: TRBV9
j_call: TRBJ2-3
d_call: .
clone_size: .
cdr3_aa: CASSVDVEDTQYF
cdr3_nt: TGTGCCAGCAGCGTAGACGTGGAAGATACGCAGTATTTT

v_call: TRBV5-1
j_call: TRBJ2-2
d_call: TRBD2
clone_size: few
cdr3_aa: CASSATSGSVPGELFF
cdr3_nt: TGCGCCAGCAGCGCTACTAGCGGGAGCGTCCCCGGGGAGCTGTTTTTT

v_call: TRBV28
j_call: TRBJ1-2
d_call: TRBD1
clone_size: .
cdr3_aa: CASRQPSGTGTYGYTF
cdr3_nt: TGTGCCAGCAGGCAACCATCCGGGACAGGGACCTATGGCTACACCTTC

v_call: TRBV4-1
j_call: TRBJ2-2
d_call: .
clone_size: few
cdr3_aa: CASSQRQSNTGELFF
cdr3_nt: TGCGCCAGCAGCCAACGACAGTCGAACACCGGGGAGCTGTTTTTT

v_call: TRBV4-1
j_call: TRBJ2-4
d_call: .
clone_size: .
cdr3_aa: CATEGAKNIQYF
cdr3_nt: TGCGCCACCGAGGGCGCCAAAAACATTCAGTACTTC

v_call: TRBV7-6
j_call: TRBJ2-1
d_call: .
clone_size: .
cdr3_aa: CASSLGAGIYNEQFF
cdr3_nt: TGTGCCAGCAGCTTAGGTGCAGGGATCTACAATGAGCAGTTCTTC

v_call: TRBV29-1
j_call: TRBJ2-2
d_call: TRBD1
clone_size: .
cdr3_aa: CSVTQDRANTGELFF
cdr3_nt: TGCAGCGTGACCCAGGACAGGGCGAACACCGGGGAGCTGTTTTTT

v_call: TRBV7-2
j_call: TRBJ1-1
d_call: TRBD1
clone_size: .
cdr3_aa: CASSFGQGYAEAFF
cdr3_nt: TGTGCCAGCAGCTTCGGACAGGGTTATGCTGAAGCTTTCTTT

v_call: TRBV30
j_call: TRBJ2-3
d_call: TRBD2
clone_size: .
cdr3_aa: CAWRSGTSGDTQYF
cdr3_nt: TGTGCCTGGAGGTCCGGGACTAGTGGGGATACGCAGTATTTT

v_call: TRBV7-2
j_call: TRBJ2-1
d_call: TRBD2
clone_size: .
cdr3_aa: CASSFAGEFYNEQFF
cdr3_nt: TGTGCCAGCAGCTTCGCGGGAGAGTTCTACAATGAGCAGTTCTTC

v_call: TRBV11-2
j_call: TRBJ2-7
d_call: .
clone_size: .
cdr3_aa: CASSAGTNWEGEQYF
cdr3_nt: TGTGCCAGCAGCGCCGGGACAAATTGGGAGGGGGAGCAGTACTTC

v_call: TRBV7-6
j_call: TRBJ2-1
d_call: .
clone_size: .
cdr3_aa: CASGTDYEQFF
cdr3_nt: TGTGCCAGCGGGACGGACTATGAGCAGTTCTTC

v_call: TRBV19
j_call: TRBJ1-2
d_call: TRBD1
clone_size: few
cdr3_aa: CASSTNRGTYGYTF
cdr3_nt: TGTGCCAGTAGTACAAACAGGGGAACCTATGGCTACACCTTC

v_call: TRBV7-8
j_call: TRBJ1-2
d_call: .
clone_size: .
cdr3_aa: CASGYRIDYGYTF
cdr3_nt: TGTGCCAGCGGTTACAGAATTGACTATGGCTACACCTTC